This entry is about one T cell receptor beta chain. These data originate in a study of blood T cell repertoires in COVID-19. Across the study: T cells, B-cell-depleted T cells, or PBMCs provided the cDNA or gDNA that served as material.

Data came from immunoSEQ multiplex PCR; TCRdb stores just in-frame clones and leaves some out. The table includes more than 150,000 clones, approximately 87% detected once. The germline V gene has CDR1 SNHLY and CDR2 FYNNEI. Trimming stripped 3 bases from V and 2 bases from J, with 11 bases between. The CDR3 extends over 15 amino acids. The sample consisted of peripheral blood. This sequence joins TRBV2 and TRBJ2-4; perhaps TRBD2 as D (6 bases). This receptor was obtained from a woman in her seventies with COVID-19, enrolled during active disease. CDR3 protein: CASSDGREPKNIQYF. CDR3 in DNA: TGTGCCAGCAGTGACGGGCGGGAACCCAAAAACATTCAGTACTTC.